This T cell receptor (beta chain) was captured by sequencing in a study of blood T cell repertoires in COVID-19. Germline V CDR1 and CDR2: SGHTA, FQGTGA. The junction had 1 base not matched to a gene; V was cut back by 4 bases and J by 6 bases. The CDR3 length is 14 residues. In the source study's methods: From reference gene primer amplification, estimates of nucleated cell counts were derived. The table came from immunoSEQ multiplex PCR; TCRdb's copy has only in-frame clones and leaves some out. The V and J calls and clone size were taken over from that table, and D and trimming were inferred from the DNA. Found here are 250,000 to 400,000 clones, 85% to 90% of them singletons; the top ten hold 2.9%.

Source material: peripheral blood. The origin of this receptor is a woman aged 25 to 39 with COVID-19, enrolled during active disease. The chain has TRBV7-3 and TRBJ2-1, with 12 positions matching TRBD2. The CDR3 coding sequence is TGTGCCAGCAGCTCGACTAGCGGGAGCAATGAGCAGTTCTTC. As protein: CASSSTSGSNEQFF.